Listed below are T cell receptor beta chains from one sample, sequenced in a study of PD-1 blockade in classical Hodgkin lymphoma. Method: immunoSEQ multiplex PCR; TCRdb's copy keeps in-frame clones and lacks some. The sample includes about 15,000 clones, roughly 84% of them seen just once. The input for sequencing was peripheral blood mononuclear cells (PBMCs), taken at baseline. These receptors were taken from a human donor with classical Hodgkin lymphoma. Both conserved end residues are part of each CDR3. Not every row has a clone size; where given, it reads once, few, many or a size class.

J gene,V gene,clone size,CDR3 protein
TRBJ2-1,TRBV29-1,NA,CSVEDDSAYNEQFF
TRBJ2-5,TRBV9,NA,CASSPTSGETQYF
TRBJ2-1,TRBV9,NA,CASSLSGSSYNEQFF
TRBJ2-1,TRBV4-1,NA,CASSLRLAGGDEQFF
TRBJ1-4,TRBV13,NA,CASSLSGGEEKLFF
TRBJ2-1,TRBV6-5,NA,CASSYSKGYEQFF
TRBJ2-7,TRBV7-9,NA,CASSGGRGQVQYF
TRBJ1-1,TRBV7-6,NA,CASSREGLNTEAFF
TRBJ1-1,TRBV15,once,CATKKGTEAFF
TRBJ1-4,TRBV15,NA,CATGRGDEKLFF
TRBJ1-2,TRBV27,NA,CASSFKGDYGYTF
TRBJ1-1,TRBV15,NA,CATSNEGGLNTEAFF
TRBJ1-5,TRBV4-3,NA,CASSQDNRQDNQPQHF
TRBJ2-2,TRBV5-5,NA,CASSLGVYNTGELFF
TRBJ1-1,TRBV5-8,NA,CASRGIVFTEAFF
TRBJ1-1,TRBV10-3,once,CAISEPRVSGGEAFF
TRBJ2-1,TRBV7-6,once,CASSLGHRINEQFF
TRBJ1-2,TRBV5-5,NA,CASSFSDSYYTF
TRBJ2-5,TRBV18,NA,CASSRTRTEETQYF
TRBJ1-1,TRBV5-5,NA,CASSLGLPNTEAFF
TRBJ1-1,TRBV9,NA,CASGDRENTEAFF
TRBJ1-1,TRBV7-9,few,CASSLSRELGAEAFF
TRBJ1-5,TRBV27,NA,CASSLSQSNQPQHF
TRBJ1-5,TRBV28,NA,CASSTPTRMFRQPQHF
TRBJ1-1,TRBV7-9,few,CASRSGRDSEGGTEAFF
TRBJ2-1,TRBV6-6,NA,CASSSRVNEQFF
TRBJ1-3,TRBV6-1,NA,CASSPSGTEGNTIYF
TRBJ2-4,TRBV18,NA,CASSSDRRPLAKNIQYF